This is a list of T cell receptor beta chains from one sample in a study of T cell changes during pregnancy in multiple sclerosis. Measured with immunoSEQ multiplex PCR; TCRdb has only the in-frame clones, and not every one. There are about 83,000 clones in the sample; 90% to 95% occur only once, and more than 0.95% lies in the top ten. The sequences come from peripheral blood, collected in the second trimester of pregnancy. All receptors come from a female donor with multiple sclerosis, enrolled in a pregnancy study. Each CDR3 is given with its conserved first and last residue. A D gene is named only where the DNA matches it firmly. Clone size, where shown, is once, few, many, or a class for clones that have expanded.

CDR3 protein: CASSLVLAGGINEQFF
CDR3 DNA: TGTGCCAGCAGCTTAGTGCTAGCGGGAGGCATAAATGAGCAGTTCTTC
clone size: NA
D gene: TRBD2
J gene: TRBJ2-1
V gene: TRBV11-1

CDR3 protein: CASSQESASGRGRFF
CDR3 DNA: TGCGCCAGCAGCCAAGAATCCGCTAGCGGGAGAGGTCGGTTCTTC
clone size: NA
D gene: TRBD2
J gene: TRBJ2-1
V gene: TRBV4-1

CDR3 protein: CASSYDRSGSQYF
CDR3 DNA: TGTGCCAGCAGTTACGACAGATCGGGTAGTCAGTACTTC
clone size: NA
D gene: NA
J gene: TRBJ2-7
V gene: TRBV6-6

CDR3 protein: CASSGDRANSYEQYF
CDR3 DNA: TGTGCCAGCAGTGGGGACAGGGCCAACTCCTACGAGCAGTACTTC
clone size: NA
D gene: TRBD1
J gene: TRBJ2-7
V gene: TRBV2

CDR3 protein: CASSFWGGFQETQYF
CDR3 DNA: TGTGCCAGCAGCTTCTGGGGGGGGTTCCAAGAGACCCAGTACTTC
clone size: few
D gene: TRBD2
J gene: TRBJ2-5
V gene: TRBV11-2

CDR3 protein: CASSETAGGRFTETQYF
CDR3 DNA: TGTGCCAGCAGTGAGACGGCGGGAGGAAGGTTTACGGAGACCCAGTACTTC
clone size: NA
D gene: TRBD2
J gene: TRBJ2-5
V gene: TRBV6-1

CDR3 protein: CASSPRENTEAFF
CDR3 DNA: TGTGCCAGCAGCCCTCGGGAAAACACTGAAGCTTTCTTT
clone size: NA
D gene: NA
J gene: TRBJ1-1
V gene: TRBV6-4

CDR3 protein: CASWGRANTGELFF
CDR3 DNA: TGTGCCAGCTGGGGCAGGGCGAACACCGGGGAGCTGTTTTTT
clone size: NA
D gene: NA
J gene: TRBJ2-2
V gene: TRBV6-1

CDR3 protein: CASSSTGTGNTGELFF
CDR3 DNA: TGTGCCAGCAGCTCAACCGGGACAGGGAATACCGGGGAGCTGTTTTTT
clone size: NA
D gene: TRBD1
J gene: TRBJ2-2
V gene: TRBV7-9

CDR3 protein: CASSLPGSYEQYF
CDR3 DNA: TGTGCCAGCAGTTTACCCGGCTCCTACGAGCAGTACTTC
clone size: NA
D gene: NA
J gene: TRBJ2-7
V gene: TRBV27

CDR3 protein: CASSSRLTSGSSSNEQFF
CDR3 DNA: TGCGCCAGCAGCTCCCGATTGACTAGCGGGAGCTCTTCTAATGAGCAGTTCTTC
clone size: NA
D gene: TRBD2
J gene: TRBJ2-1
V gene: TRBV5-1

CDR3 protein: CASSLGHWRTNYGYTF
CDR3 DNA: TGTGCCAGCAGCTTAGGTCATTGGCGGACTAACTATGGCTACACCTTC
clone size: once
D gene: NA
J gene: TRBJ1-2
V gene: TRBV7-6

CDR3 protein: CASSSRGGLMNTEAFF
CDR3 DNA: TGTGCCAGCAGTTCCCGGGGGGGTCTTATGAACACTGAAGCTTTCTTT
clone size: NA
D gene: NA
J gene: TRBJ1-1
V gene: TRBV27

CDR3 protein: CSGRSGMNTGELFF
CDR3 DNA: TGCAGCGGGCGTAGCGGGATGAACACCGGGGAGCTGTTTTTT
clone size: once
D gene: TRBD2
J gene: TRBJ2-2
V gene: TRBV29-1

CDR3 protein: CASSLDPRGTGELFF
CDR3 DNA: TGCGCCAGCAGCTTAGACCCCAGGGGAACGGGGGAGCTGTTTTTT
clone size: NA
D gene: NA
J gene: TRBJ2-2
V gene: TRBV5-1

CDR3 protein: CATSRDFESQGARSTNEQFF
CDR3 DNA: TGTGCCACCAGCAGAGATTTCGAAAGTCAGGGGGCGCGTAGTACCAATGAGCAGTTCTTC
clone size: NA
D gene: TRBD1
J gene: TRBJ2-1
V gene: TRBV15

CDR3 protein: CATSSRAGVEGIQYF
CDR3 DNA: TGTGCCACCAGCTCCCGGGCAGGGGTTGAAGGCATTCAGTACTTC
clone size: NA
D gene: NA
J gene: TRBJ2-4
V gene: TRBV15

CDR3 protein: CASSLSQGTVGFELFF
CDR3 DNA: TGTGCCAGCAGTTTATCACAGGGTACGGTGGGATTTGAACTGTTTTTT
clone size: NA
D gene: NA
J gene: TRBJ1-4
V gene: TRBV27

CDR3 protein: CSVEGGNGYTF
CDR3 DNA: TGCAGCGTTGAAGGAGGGAATGGCTACACCTTC
clone size: NA
D gene: NA
J gene: TRBJ1-2
V gene: TRBV29-1

CDR3 protein: CASSEAGFDGYTF
CDR3 DNA: TGCGCCAGCAGTGAGGCGGGCTTCGATGGCTACACCTTC
clone size: NA
D gene: NA
J gene: TRBJ1-2
V gene: TRBV10-1

CDR3 protein: CASSFGLAETGELFF
CDR3 DNA: TGTGCCAGCAGCTTCGGACTAGCGGAGACCGGGGAGCTGTTTTTT
clone size: NA
D gene: TRBD2
J gene: TRBJ2-2
V gene: TRBV5-4

CDR3 protein: CATSPLAGGWLRSREQYF
CDR3 DNA: TGTGCCACCAGCCCACTAGCGGGAGGATGGCTCCGGTCTCGGGAGCAGTACTTC
clone size: NA
D gene: TRBD2
J gene: TRBJ2-7
V gene: TRBV15